Sequencing of this T cell receptor beta chain was carried out in a study of control samples from healthy donors and cancer patients. The germline V and J ends were trimmed by 6 bases and 4 bases, with 10 bases remaining between them. Germline CDR1 MNHNY, CDR2 SVGAGI (reference sequence). The length of the CDR3 is 14 residues. This clone showed up just a few times. This table comes from immunoSEQ multiplex PCR, and its TCRdb copy is limited to in-frame clones, with some not included. The table has roughly 200,000 clones, roughly 94% seen once. The specimen was blood. The sequence was collected from a man aged 45-65 years in good health. This chain joins TRBV6-6 and TRBJ1-6; possible D gene TRBD1, 5 bases. In DNA, the CDR3 is TGTGCCAGCAGCCGGGACCGATATAATTCACCCCTCCACTTT. Protein product: CASSRDRYNSPLHF.